Below, 18 T cell receptor beta chains from the same sample are listed, as sequenced in a study of identical twins. TCRdb fed the 5' RACE reads into MiXCR, producing one record per CDR3 protein. The sample carries 250,000 to 350,000 distinct CDR3 sequences, about 8.9% recorded once. The same data also contributed to another study, on yellow fever vaccine responses in identical twins.

The sample comprised memory (CD45RO+) T cells sorted from blood. These receptors all stem from a woman aged 18-35 years in good health.

This clonotype was seen a few times. The CDR3 sequence: CASSQRTDTNEKLFF. CDR3 nucleotides: TGCGCCAGCAGCCAAAGGACAGACACTAATGAAAAACTGTTTTTT. V usage is TRBV4-1 and J usage is TRBJ1-4, with D maybe TRBD1 (6 bases). The V end lost 2 bases, the J end lost 2 bases, and 9 bases lay between the germline ends. Germline V gives CDR1 MGHRA, CDR2 YSYEKL. The CDR3 sequence is 15 residues long.

V and J are TRBV15 and TRBJ2-4; no definite D call. There are 16 residues in the CDR3. Germline loops: CDR1 LNHNV, CDR2 YYDKDF (reference sequence). V lost 0 bases to trimming and J lost 12 bases, with 21 bases between them. The CDR3: CATSRDMASLSESQYF. For the CDR3, the DNA is TGTGCCACCAGCAGAGATATGGCCTCACTCTCCGAAAGTCAGTACTTC.

On this clonotype: One base away lies a much larger clone, so this may be a sequencing read error. The V gene is TRBV12-3 or TRBV12-4, the J gene TRBJ2-6; 10 bases align to TRBD1. This CDR3 has 18 residues. CDR3 in DNA: TGTACCAGCAGTTTTTTGAGACAGGGGGCAGGAGGGGCCAACGTCCTGACTTTC. Its translation is CTSSFLRQGAGGANVLTF.

J is TRBJ2-7 and V is TRBV7-3; 12 bases align to TRBD2. The V segment lost 5 bases and the J segment 6 bases; nucleotides outside the gene matches: 5. CDR1 SGHTA and CDR2 FQGTGA come from the germline V gene. This CDR3 is built from 14 residues. Here the CDR3 DNA reads TGTGCCAGCAGCCCGGGACTAGCGGGTCGCGAGCAGTACTTC. This translates into CASSPGLAGREQYF.

Only a few counts were recorded for this clonotype. The V and J genes are TRBV6-1 and TRBJ1-1, with TRBD1 matching over 8 bases. The CDR3 has 14 amino acids. Per the germline V gene, CDR1 is MNHNS and CDR2 is SASEGT. Trimming at V came to 6 bases and at J to 3 bases, leaving 6 bases not matched to a gene. CDR3 DNA sequence: TGTGCCAGCAGCCGGGGGACAGGTCACACTGAAGCTTTCTTT. This sequence encodes CASSRGTGHTEAFF.

The rearrangement links TRBV5-1 to TRBJ2-7; D might be TRBD2 (6 bases). V was cut by 4 bases and J by 0 bases, with 29 bases left in between. Germline V gene sequence: CDR1 SGHRS, CDR2 YFSETQ. The CDR3 runs 20 residues. CDR3 coding DNA: TGCGCCAGCAGCATCACCCCCCTGCGGGGCCTCCTTAGGGGCTCCTACGAGCAGTACGTC. It translates to CASSITPLRGLLRGSYEQYV.

On this clonotype itself: Sequence at one end of the junction differs from germline and may be a read error. This sequence joins TRBV29-1 and TRBJ2-7; D is perhaps TRBD1 or TRBD2 (7 bases each). Germline V CDR1 and CDR2: SQVTM, ANQGSEA. CDR3 length: 11 residues. The CDR3 nucleotides read TGCAGCGTTGTACAGGGGAGGGGGTACCTCTTC. It specifies CSVVQGRGYLF.

This clonotype was recorded at least ten times. The chain joins TRBV15 to TRBJ2-4; D perhaps matches TRBD2 (7 bases). This CDR3 is 18 amino acids long. From germline, CDR1 is LNHNV and CDR2 YYDKDF (reference sequence). V lost 4 bases to trimming and J lost 2 bases, with 21 bases between them. The CDR3 nucleotides read TGTGCCACCAGCAAGGGGGGGTGGTCTAGCGACACCAAAAACATTCAGTACTTC. This translates into CATSKGGWSSDTKNIQYF.

The table lists this clonotype with many counts. The chain recombines TRBV7-6 with TRBJ2-1; 12 nucleotides align to TRBD2. Trimming at V came to 5 bases and at J to 2 bases, leaving 7 bases not matched to a gene. The germline gives CDR1 SGHVS, CDR2 FNYEAQ. The CDR3 spans 17 residues. Written as DNA, the CDR3 is TGTGCCAGCAGCCCGCAACTAGCGGGAGGTCCCTACAATGAGCAGTTCTTC. As protein: CASSPQLAGGPYNEQFF.

V and J are TRBV28 and TRBJ2-7; 8 bases are shared with TRBD2. CDR1 and CDR2 from the germline V gene are MDHEN and SYDVKM. The CDR3 sequence is 13 residues long. V lost 7 bases to trimming and J lost 6 bases; unmatched junction nucleotides: 8. The CDR3 sequence is CASKGTRVREQYF. As DNA, the CDR3 is TGTGCCAGCAAGGGGACTAGGGTACGCGAGCAGTACTTC. The variable domain in full, completed from reference TRBV28 and TRBJ2-7, reads DVKVTQSSRYLVKRTGEKVFLECVQDMDHENMFWYRQDPGLGLRLIYFSYDVKMKEKGDIPEGYSVSREKKERFSLILESASTNQTSMYLCASKGTRVREQYFGPGTRLTVT.

This chain uses TRBV20-1 with TRBJ2-3; perhaps TRBD2 as D (5 bases). The germline gives CDR1 DFQATT, CDR2 SNEGSKA (reference sequence). This CDR3 is 16 amino acids long. Deletions cut 3 bases from V and 2 bases from J, with 18 bases between. The CDR3 here is CSASPPSGIITDTQYF. DNA for the CDR3: TGCAGTGCTAGTCCGCCCTCGGGGATTATCACAGATACGCAGTATTTT.

This clonotype was recorded many times. CDR3 residues: CASRGPATNEKLFF. CDR3 coding DNA: TGTGCCAGCCGGGGTCCTGCAACTAATGAAAAACTGTTTTTT. J is TRBJ1-4 and V is TRBV3-1; D remains unclear. V shed 8 bases and J shed 0 bases, with 10 bases lying between them. Germline V gene data show CDR1 as LGHDT and CDR2 as YNNKEL (reference sequence). The CDR3 contains 14 residues.

This clonotype was observed a handful of times. V and J are TRBV20-1 and TRBJ2-7; TRBD2 aligns across 11 bases. V was clipped by 6 bases and J by 3 bases; unmatched bases: 7. Germline CDR1 and CDR2: DFQATT and SNEGSKA (reference sequence). The CDR3 is 14 amino acids. The CDR3 region is CSALPGLADYEQYF. The CDR3 DNA reads TGCAGTGCCCTCCCGGGACTAGCGGACTACGAGCAGTACTTC.

The chain employs TRBV6-1 and TRBJ2-5; D is uncertain. The germline V gene has CDR1 MNHNS and CDR2 SASEGT. The CDR3 covers 14 residues. Trimming left V 0 bases short and J 0 bases short, with 5 bases between. The CDR3 is CASSEAGYQETQYF. The CDR3 DNA reads TGTGCCAGCAGTGAAGCAGGGTACCAAGAGACCCAGTACTTC.

This clonotype was counted ten times or more. The chain employs TRBV20-1 and TRBJ1-4, with D unclear. Germline lookup yields CDR1 DFQATT and CDR2 SNEGSKA (reference sequence). This CDR3 comprises 14 residues. V lost 0 bases and J 2 bases, leaving 7 bases between the germline ends. The CDR3, as DNA: TGCAGTGCTAGAGACAGGTCTACTAATGAAAAACTGTTTTTT. Its protein product is CSARDRSTNEKLFF.

The chain couples TRBV6-5 to TRBJ2-4, with D maybe TRBD2 (5 bases). CDR1 and CDR2 from the germline V gene are MNHEY and SVGAGI. Trimming removed 0 bases from V and 0 bases from J, with 12 bases in between. The CDR3 is 17 residues long. Here the CDR3 reads CASSYSGILVAKNIQYF. CDR3 sequence (DNA): TGTGCCAGCAGTTACTCAGGGATACTAGTAGCCAAAAACATTCAGTACTTC.

This clonotype has more than one count but fewer than ten. This sequence joins TRBV3-1 and TRBJ1-4; D remains unclear. CDR1 LGHDT and CDR2 YNNKEL come from the germline V gene (reference sequence). Trimming removed 2 bases at V and 14 bases at J, with 9 bases between. The CDR3 runs to 11 residues. CDR3 region: CASSQRWALFF. The DNA of the CDR3 is TGTGCCAGCAGCCAAAGGTGGGCCCTGTTTTTT.

Ten or more counts support this clonotype. The chain links TRBV5-6 to TRBJ2-6; unclear D gene. Germline V gene data show CDR1 as SGHDT and CDR2 as YYEEEE. This CDR3 contains 16 residues. Between the trimmed V and J ends, which lost 4 bases and 0 bases, there was a span of 11 bases. CDR3 DNA: TGTGCCAGCAGCCCCCTGGGATCCTCTGGGGCCAACGTCCTGACTTTC. Its translation: CASSPLGSSGANVLTF.